This TCR beta chain comes out of a study of response to subunit inactivated influenza vaccine. TCRdb redid the calling of the RT-PCR reads with MiXCR, one entry per CDR3 protein. Of about half a million distinct CDR3 sequences listed, roughly 9.7% are singletons. This clonotype was seen a handful of times. CDR3 length: 13 amino acids. Germline CDR1 and CDR2: SNHLY and FYNNEI. V lost 9 bases to trimming and J lost 0 bases, with 8 bases between them. This chain joins TRBV2 and TRBJ1-4, with D hard to call. The source of this sequence is a man between 50 and 59 years old who received an inactivated influenza vaccine. Specimen: PBMCs from blood, collected roughly 6 weeks after vaccination. Here the CDR3 DNA reads TGTGCCAGGAAGTCCCCAACTAATGAAAAACTGTTTTTT. Residues: CARKSPTNEKLFF. Together with reference TRBV2 and TRBJ1-4, the CDR3 gives the full variable domain: EPEVTQTPSHQVTQMGQEVILRCVPISNHLYFYWYRQILGQKVEFLVSFYNNEISEKSEIFDDQFSVERPDGSNFTLKIRSTKLEDSAMYFCARKSPTNEKLFFGSGTQLSVL.